A single sample is the source of the 20 T cell receptor beta chains below, sequenced in a study of early T cells in non-severe SARS-CoV-2 infection. A single record per CDR3 protein comes from TCRdb applying MiXCR to the 5' RACE reads. The table records some 63,000 distinct CDR3 sequences, 10% to 15% of them present only once. Sequences were obtained from whole blood. The receptors derive from an adult who was a healthcare worker with PCR-confirmed SARS-CoV-2 infection or an uninfected control (not recorded which).

This clonotype was detected many times. The chain has TRBV12-3 or TRBV12-4 and TRBJ1-6; D possibly corresponds to TRBD1 (6 bases). V lost 6 bases and J lost 5, with 14 bases in between. The CDR3 extends over 15 amino acids. CDR3 DNA: TGTGCCAGCAGCCCCACAGGGAACCATAATTCACCCCTCCACTTT. Its protein product is CASSPTGNHNSPLHF.

This clonotype was detected ten times or more. This chain links TRBV19 with TRBJ2-5, with TRBD1 matching 7 bases. CDR1 LNHDA and CDR2 SQIVND come from the germline V gene (reference sequence). Trimming took 6 bases from V and 0 from J; bases not matched to a gene: 7. CDR3 length: 15 amino acids. The CDR3 sequence is CASSPEDRYQETQYF. In nucleotides, the CDR3 is TGTGCCAGTAGCCCGGAGGACAGGTACCAAGAGACCCAGTACTTC.

This clonotype was seen a few times. The chain links TRBV10-3 to TRBJ2-5; D call uncertain. Germline V gene lookup returns CDR1 ENHRY and CDR2 SYGVKD. The CDR3 is 14 residues long. V was shortened by 8 bases and J by 3 bases, with 16 bases between the two germline ends. CDR3 sequence (DNA): TGTGCCATCTCCTCCACCCAGAAGGAAGAGACCCAGTACTTC. It codes for CAISSTQKEETQYF.

Comments on this clonotype: One end of the junction is discordant with germline, which a read error may explain. The genes are TRBV10-3 and TRBJ2-1, with unresolved D. Germline V gene lookup returns CDR1 ENHRY and CDR2 SYGVKD. The CDR3 is made up of 13 amino acids. DNA of the CDR3: TGTGCCATCAGTGAGGAGAACAGCGATGAGCAGTCCTTC. This gives the protein CAISEENSDEQSF.

This clonotype was counted at least ten times. V usage is TRBV3-1 and J usage is TRBJ2-1; 9 bases are a match to TRBD2. CDR3 length equals 16 residues. V lost 1 base, J lost 0 bases, and 1 base stayed unmatched. Germline V CDR1 and CDR2: LGHDT, YNNKEL (reference sequence). The CDR3 DNA is TGTGCCAGCAGCCAAGTAGCGGGGGACTCCTACAATGAGCAGTTCTTC. Its translation: CASSQVAGDSYNEQFF.

The table lists this clonotype with a few counts. The V gene is TRBV7-9, the J gene TRBJ2-5, with unresolved D. This CDR3 region has 14 residues. V lost 1 base, J lost 5 bases, and 11 bases lay in between. Germline V gene lookup returns CDR1 SEHNR and CDR2 FQNEAQ (reference sequence). DNA of the CDR3: TGTGCCAGCAGCTTAGACAGTAGAACTGAGACCCAGTACTTC. Residues: CASSLDSRTETQYF.

This clonotype was recorded many times. V gene TRBV5-4 combines with J gene TRBJ1-6; 7 nucleotides line up with TRBD1. Trimming at V came to 0 bases and at J to 7 bases, leaving 4 bases not matched to a gene. Per germline, CDR1 SGHNT and CDR2 YYREEE (reference sequence). The CDR3 is 15 amino acids. CDR3 coding DNA: TGTGCCAGCAGCTTGGCTGGACAGGTCAATTCACCCCTCCACTTT. This sequence encodes CASSLAGQVNSPLHF.

In this sample, this clonotype turned up a few times. The chain is built from TRBV5-1 and TRBJ2-3; D may match TRBD1 or TRBD2 (6 bases each). The germline V and J ends were trimmed by 3 bases and 1 base, with 12 bases remaining between them. This CDR3 is 15 amino acids long. Germline-derived CDR1 and CDR2 are SGHRS and YFSETQ. This CDR3 reads CASSSGASGTDTQYF. The CDR3 DNA sequence: TGCGCCAGCAGCTCGGGGGCTAGCGGCACAGATACGCAGTATTTT.

This clonotype came up many times. The chain is built from TRBV6-6 and TRBJ1-1, with 8 positions matching TRBD1. Germline V gene data show CDR1 as MNHNY and CDR2 as SVGAGI (reference sequence). This CDR3 has 16 amino acids. V shed 2 bases, J shed 7 bases, and the junction held 12 bases outside the gene matches. CDR3 sequence: CASSYGDGTGGFEAFF. In DNA form, the CDR3 reads TGTGCCAGCAGTTACGGGGACGGGACAGGTGGATTTGAAGCTTTCTTT.

This clonotype was observed many times. This chain connects TRBV10-2 to TRBJ2-3, with D perhaps matching TRBD1 or TRBD2 (6 bases each). There are 13 residues in the CDR3. Between the trimmed V and J ends, which lost 6 bases and 4 bases, there was a span of 11 bases. Germline assignment: CDR1 WSHSY and CDR2 SAAADI. The CDR3 DNA sequence: TGCGCCAGCAGCGAGAGGGGGGCAGATACGCAGTATTTT. This codes for CASSERGADTQYF.

This clonotype was detected only a few times. The chain couples TRBV19 to TRBJ2-7; D tentatively reads TRBD1 or TRBD2 (5 bases each). The germline V and J ends were trimmed by 1 base and 3 bases, with 13 bases remaining between them. This CDR3 region has 15 residues. The germline CDR1 and CDR2 sequences are LNHDA and SQIVND (reference sequence). The CDR3: CASSIGDGGLYEQYF. The CDR3 DNA reads as TGTGCCAGTAGTATAGGGGACGGCGGCCTCTACGAGCAGTACTTC. Combining the CDR3 with reference TRBV19 and TRBJ2-7 gives the whole variable domain DGGITQSPKYLFRKEGQNVTLSCEQNLNHDAMYWYRQDPGQGLRLIYYSQIVNDFQKGDIAEGYSVSREKKESFPLTVTSAQKNPTAFYLCASSIGDGGLYEQYFGPGTRLTVT.

The rearrangement joins TRBV10-3 to TRBJ1-2, with 9 bases that match TRBD1. This CDR3 is 15 amino acids long. Trimming cost V 6 bases and J 8 bases; bases outside gene matches: 13. Germline CDR1 is ENHRY and CDR2 is SYGVKD. CDR3 nucleotide sequence: TGTGCCATCAGCCTATGGACAGGGGAGTCGGGCGGCTACACCTTC. Translation: CAISLWTGESGGYTF.

This clonotype was recorded at least ten times. The rearrangement links TRBV18 to TRBJ2-7; D tentatively reads TRBD1 or TRBD2 (5 bases each). CDR1 and CDR2 (germline): KGHSH, LQKENI. The CDR3 sequence is 17 residues long. V was clipped by 0 bases and J by 3 bases, with 18 bases between them. CDR3 coding DNA: TGTGCCAGCTCACCACCGGGTCTTGGGGGAATTGTCTACGAGCAGTACTTC. Translating it yields CASSPPGLGGIVYEQYF.

This clonotype showed up just a few times. V is TRBV4-2 and J is TRBJ1-1; D is uncertain. The germline V gene has CDR1 LGHNA and CDR2 YNFKEQ. V lost 1 base and J lost 2, with 11 bases in between. The CDR3 is 15 residues long. The CDR3 spells CASSQAGRLNTEAFF. In DNA form, the CDR3 reads TGTGCCAGCAGCCAAGCGGGCAGGCTCAACACTGAAGCTTTCTTT.

V and J are TRBV11-3 and TRBJ2-3; TRBD2 matches at 7 bases. The germline V gene encodes CDR1 SGHNT and CDR2 YENEEA. The CDR3 sequence is 13 residues long. V gave up 1 base and J gave up 6 bases; unmatched junction bases: 1. In nucleotides, the CDR3 is TGTGCCAGCAGCTTAGGACTAGCTGATACGCAGTATTTT. This translates into CASSLGLADTQYF. Full variable domain (remainder filled in from reference TRBV11-3 and TRBJ2-3): EAGVVQSPRYKIIEKKQPVAFWCNPISGHNTLYWYLQNLGQGPELLIRYENEEAVDDSQLPKDRFSAERLKGVDSTLKIQPAELGDSAVYLCASSLGLADTQYFGPGTRLTVL.

On this clonotype: A much more abundant neighbour one base away suggests this may be a read error. The V call is TRBV4-1, the J call TRBJ2-3, with 13 positions matching TRBD2. Trimming cost V 2 bases and J 6 bases; bases outside gene matches: 5. Germline V lookup: CDR1 MGHRA, CDR2 YSYEKL. This CDR3 has 16 residues. The CDR3 spells CASSQKRTSGGDTQYF. The CDR3 nucleotides read TGCGCCAGCAGCCAAAAGAGGACTAGCGGGGGCGATACGCAGTATTTT.

This clonotype was counted between two and nine times. This rearrangement joins TRBV20-1 to TRBJ2-7, with TRBD2 matching over 10 bases. V was clipped by 0 bases and J by 0 bases; unmatched bases: 5. This CDR3 has 16 residues. CDR1 is DFQATT, CDR2 SNEGSKA, per germline (reference sequence). CDR3 sequence (DNA): TGCAGTGCTAGAGATACTCTAGCGGGGGACTCCTACGAGCAGTACTTC. Translating it yields CSARDTLAGDSYEQYF.

This clonotype was recorded only once. This likely comes from a read error, as the CDR3 has no conserved phenylalanine or tryptophan at its end. This chain uses TRBV19 with TRBJ1-2; D remains unclear. The CDR3 sequence is 14 residues long. Trimming took off 5 bases at V and 1 base at J, with 11 bases between the two ends. The germline V gene has CDR1 LNHDA and CDR2 SQIVND (reference sequence). The CDR3 DNA reads as TGTGCCAGTAGTCCAACGGGGAGTAACTATGGCTACACCTAC. Translating gives CASSPTGSNYGYTY.

This clonotype has a handful of counts. This rearrangement joins TRBV2 to TRBJ1-4; 8 bases map to TRBD1. CDR3 length: 14 amino acids. Germline V gives CDR1 SNHLY, CDR2 FYNNEI. V shed 7 bases and J 5 bases; nucleotides not matched to a gene: 6. The CDR3 reads CASTGDRRNEKLFF. The CDR3 nucleotides read TGTGCCAGCACCGGGGACAGGCGAAATGAAAAACTGTTTTTT.

The chain recombines TRBV29-1 with TRBJ2-7, with D perhaps matching TRBD1 (6 bases). V was shortened by 4 bases and J by 2 bases, with 9 bases between the two germline ends. This CDR3 has 12 amino acids. In germline, CDR1 is SQVTM, CDR2 ANQGSEA. The CDR3 bases are TGCAGCGTTGTAGAGGGGGCCTACGAGCAGTACTTC. It specifies CSVVEGAYEQYF.